This T cell receptor beta chain was identified in a study of beta chain features in type 1 diabetes. Whole-study findings and limits: In every one of the four CD4+ subsets, TCRB CDR3s were moderately but significantly shorter in Type 1 diabetes patients.

Expressed TCRB transcripts were sequenced because the isolated RNA had all been reverse transcribed beforehand. This table comes from immunoSEQ multiplex PCR, and its TCRdb copy is limited to in-frame clones, with some not included. Among almost 350,000 clones listed, around 9.3% were seen once. CDR3 length equals 13 residues. Comments on this clone: The antigen remains undetermined.

Each donor gave one heparinised blood draw averaging about 120 mL. Isolation of CD4+ naive, central memory, regulatory and stem cell-like memory cells was achieved by sorting via CD45RO/CCR7/CD25/CD127/CD95/CD27. Purity (above 95%) was reached by all sorted populations. Sequenced: central memory CD4+ T cells from blood. The receptor's source is a man aged 30-40 years with type 1 diabetes. The chain couples TRBV21-1 to TRBJ1-1; the table assigns TRBD1, which was not confirmed against the DNA. TRBV21-1 is designated a pseudogene. The CDR3 loop reads CASSNGTATEAFF. The CDR3 coding sequence is TGTGCCAGCAGCAACGGGACAGCGACTGAAGCTTTCTTT.